This T cell receptor (beta chain) was obtained from a study of blood T cell repertoires in COVID-19. About the study: COVID-19 samples, acute and convalescent, were from the United States, Italy and Spain. T cells, B-cell-depleted T cells, or PBMCs provided the cDNA or gDNA that served as material.

In its sample, this clone was seen a few times. Authors' analysis steps: For nucleated cells, counts were estimated from reference gene primer amplification. Only in-frame clones appear in the TCRdb table, and some are missing; sequencing was by immunoSEQ multiplex PCR. Clonal size and the V and J genes are those of that table, whereas D and trimming came from the DNA. The data show about 270,000 clones, with approximately 85% seen just once and 9.5% to 11% held by the top ten. Germline-derived CDR1 and CDR2 are DFQATT and SNEGSKA (reference sequence). The CDR3 has 16 residues. Unmatched junction bases numbered 13, after V lost 3 bases and J lost 7 bases.

The rearrangement uses TRBV20-1 and TRBJ2-1; 9 nucleotides line up with TRBD2. Sequencing was performed on peripheral blood. The source of this sequence is a woman between 65 and 79 years old with acute or convalescent COVID-19. For the CDR3, the DNA is TGCAGTGCTAGTAAGGGCGGGGGGGCCTTAGGGAATGAGCAGTTCTTC. It codes for CSASKGGGALGNEQFF.